The rows below give T cell receptor gamma chains drawn from one sample of a study of intestinal T cells in coeliac disease. With CATT, TCRdb re-called clones from the multiplex PCR reads. The data contain approximately 720 gamma-chain clones, less than 50% of them singletons. The sequencing sample was made of a duodenal biopsy. These TCRs come from a human donor who served as a control with a normal duodenal biopsy, not a healthy volunteer. The CDR3 runs from the conserved cysteine through the conserved F or W. Each record gives: V gene, J gene, clone size, CDR3 protein, CDR3 DNA. Clone size, where shown, is once, few, many, or a class for clones that have expanded.

>TRGV8|TRGJ1/TRGJ2|NA
CATWDRRVIYKKLF
TGTGCCACCTGGGATAGGCGGGTTATTTATAAGAAACTCTTT
>TRGV8|TRGJ1/TRGJ2|few
CAPGMSYKKLF
TGTGCACCTGGGATGAGCTATAAGAAACTCTTT
>TRGV8|TRGJ1/TRGJ2|large
CATWDLHNYYKKLF
TGTGCCACCTGGGACCTGCATAATTATTATAAGAAACTCTTT
>TRGV9|TRGJ1/TRGJ2|large
CALWEVQNYKKLF
TGTGCCTTGTGGGAGGTGCAGAATTATAAGAAACTCTTT
>TRGV9|TRGJ1/TRGJ2|NA
CALWEVHEVQKKLF
TGTGCCTTGTGGGAGGTGCATGAGGTCCAAAAGAAACTCTTT
>TRGV9|TRGJ1/TRGJ2|NA
CALPSRKKLF
TGTGCCTTGCCCTCCCGGAAGAAACTCTTT
>TRGV10|TRGJ1/TRGJ2|NA
CAAVGGIIKKLF
TGTGCTGCGGTCGGGGGTATTATAAAGAAACTCTTT
>TRGV2|TRGJP2|NA
CATWGGPRSDWIKTF
TGTGCCACCTGGGGCGGCCCGCGTAGTGATTGGATCAAGACGTTT
>TRGV10|TRGJ1/TRGJ2|NA
CAAWGPLIYF
TGTGCTGCGTGGGGACCTTTAATTTATTTT
>TRGV10|TRGJ1/TRGJ2|NA
CAAWIMNRGKKLF
TGTGCTGCGTGGATTATGAATCGAGGCAAGAAACTCTTT
>TRGV10|TRGJP1|NA
CAAWDFLYHLVWFKIF
TGTGCTGCGTGGGATTTCCTATACCACTTGGTTTGGTTCAAGATATTT
>TRGV10|TRGJ1/TRGJ2|once
CAAWDIRYYKKLF
TGTGCTGCGTGGGATATAAGGTATTATAAGAAACTCTTT
>TRGV2|TRGJ1/TRGJ2|large
CATWDGPIFYYKKLF
TGTGCCACCTGGGACGGGCCAATTTTTTATTATAAGAAACTCTTT
>TRGV3|TRGJ1/TRGJ2|NA
CATWDPPPWTGKKLF
TGTGCCACCTGGGACCCCCCCCCATGGACTGGTAAGAAACTCTTT
>TRGV3|TRGJ1/TRGJ2|NA
CAPGTVSNYYKKLF
TGTGCACCTGGGACGGTATCGAATTATTATAAGAAACTCTTT
>TRGV2|TRGJ1/TRGJ2|large
CATWDLYYKKLF
TGTGCCACCTGGGACCTTTATTATAAGAAACTCTTT
>TRGV2|TRGJ1/TRGJ2|few
CATWDGRRYSVRKKLF
TGTGCCACCTGGGACGGGCGCCGGTATTCGGTGAGAAAGAAACTCTTT
>TRGV2|TRGJ1/TRGJ2|few
CATWALYYKKLF
TGTGCCACCTGGGCGTTGTATTATAAGAAACTCTTT
>TRGV11|TRGJ1/TRGJ2|NA
CACWIPQGYKKLF
TGTGCCTGCTGGATTCCCCAAGGTTATAAGAAACTCTTT
>TRGV2|TRGJ1/TRGJ2|NA
CATLGRAGVIKKLF
TGTGCCACCTTGGGACGGGCAGGAGTTATTAAGAAACTCTTT
>TRGV11|TRGJ1/TRGJ2|NA
CALAGLGSNYYKKLF
TGTGCCCTGGCTGGATTAGGTTCGAATTATTATAAGAAACTCTTT
>TRGV10|TRGJ1/TRGJ2|NA
CAAWESIKKLF
TGTGCTGCGTGGGAATCTATTAAGAAACTCTTT
>TRGV8|TRGJ1/TRGJ2|NA
CAPGTGEGNYYKKLF
TGTGCACCTGGGACGGGGGAAGGGAATTATTATAAGAAACTCTTT
>TRGV10|TRGJP1|hyperexpanded
CAAWANTTGWFKIF
TGTGCTGCGTGGGCGAATACCACTGGTTGGTTCAAGATATTT
>TRGV3|TRGJ1/TRGJ2|NA
CATWTGPGKLF
TGTGCCACCTGGACAGGCCCCGGGAAACTCTTT
>TRGV3|TRGJ1/TRGJ2|NA
CATWDGIEYYKKLF
TGTGCCACCTGGGACGGTATCGAATATTATAAGAAACTCTTT
>TRGV2|TRGJP2|once
CATWDGPRCDWIKTF
TGTGCCACCTGGGACGGGCCGAGGTGTGATTGGATCAAGACGTTT